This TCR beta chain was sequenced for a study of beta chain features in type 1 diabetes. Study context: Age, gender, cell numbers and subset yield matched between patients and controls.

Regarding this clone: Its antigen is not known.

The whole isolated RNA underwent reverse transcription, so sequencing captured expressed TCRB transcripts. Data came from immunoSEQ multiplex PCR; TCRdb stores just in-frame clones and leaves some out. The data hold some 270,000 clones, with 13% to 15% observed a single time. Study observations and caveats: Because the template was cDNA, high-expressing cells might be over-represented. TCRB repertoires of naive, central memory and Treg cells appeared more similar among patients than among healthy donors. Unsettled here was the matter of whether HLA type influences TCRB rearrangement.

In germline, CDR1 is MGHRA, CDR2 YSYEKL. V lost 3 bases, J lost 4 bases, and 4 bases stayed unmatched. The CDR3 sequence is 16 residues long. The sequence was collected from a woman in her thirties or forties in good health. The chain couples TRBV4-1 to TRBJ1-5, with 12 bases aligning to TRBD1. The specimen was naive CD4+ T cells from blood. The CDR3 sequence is CASSHEGQGANQPQHF. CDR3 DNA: TGCGCCAGCAGCCACGAGGGACAGGGGGCGAATCAGCCCCAGCATTTT.